This T cell receptor beta chain is drawn from a study of CXCR3-negative and CXCR3-positive naive CD8 T cells. Study conclusions and caveats: Naive CXCR3-negative cells resembled naive CXCR3-positive cells in TRBV-TRBJ usage; memory cells differed. TRB CDR3s of CXCR3-positive naive cells were more hydrophobic than those of CXCR3-negative naive cells. Naive subsets displayed similar surface CD5, and TCR strength was inferred from TRB CDR3 properties.

The CDR3 totals 17 residues. Germline V lookup: CDR1 MDHEN, CDR2 SYDVKM. With regard to this clonotype: The antigen is unknown.

Sorting was done in triplicate for each CD8+ T cell subset (300,000 cells each). 5' RACE with UMI labels generated the TRB cDNA libraries. TCRdb reanalyzed the 5' RACE reads and collapses them to one entry per CDR3 protein, without DNA. Recorded for this sample: under 150,000 distinct CDR3 sequences. Specimen: naive CXCR3+ CD8+ T cells from blood. Sample subset: CD45RO-CCR7+CD27+CD95- naive CD8+ T cells expressing CXCR3 (TNR3+). The clonotype was recovered from a human donor in good health. Some clones in this sample may be carry-over from other donors' samples. The chain links TRBV28 to TRBJ2-1. The CDR3 sequence is CASSSHLLGGSYNEQFF.